This entry features one T cell receptor beta chain sequence. Its specificity is unknown. It was with 60 Vbeta and 13 Jbeta primers that the PCR ran. Clones were sequenced by immunoSEQ multiplex PCR, and TCRdb holds only the in-frame ones, with some missing. Among 35,000 to 50,000 clones listed, roughly 51% were seen once. These data come from a study of cytomegalovirus exposure and HLA in healthy donors. Overall study results and limits: The study carried out a later analysis of TCR beta sequences. It associated some 17,000 of them with specific HLA alleles at a false discovery rate of 0.05.

Between the trimmed V and J ends, which lost 1 base and 5 bases, there was a span of 6 bases. CDR1 is SEHNR, CDR2 FQNEAQ, per germline (reference sequence). The CDR3 totals 13 residues. This sequence was found in a man aged 60 to 75 in good health and CMV-seronegative. Source material: PBMCs. The chain employs TRBV7-9 and TRBJ2-1; D might be TRBD1 (5 bases). The CDR3 DNA is TGTGCCAGCAGCTTAGGACAGAACAATGAGCAGTTCTTC. This translates into CASSLGQNNEQFF.